This T cell receptor beta chain stems from a study of cytomegalovirus exposure and HLA in healthy donors. Study observations and caveats: Researchers catalogued some 160 TCR beta chains as cytomegalovirus-associated. As a later analysis showed, a missense DCLRE1C variant was linked to trimming of TCR beta V- and J-genes.

A remark on this clone: Its antigen is unidentified.

This CDR3 has 16 amino acids. Germline values: CDR1 SGHTA, CDR2 FQGNSA. The ends lost 2 bases at V and 4 bases at J; junction bases unmatched: 5. PCR was performed using 60 Vbeta and 13 Jbeta primers. Sequencing used immunoSEQ multiplex PCR; TCRdb keeps in-frame clones, though not all of them. The repertoire includes tens of thousands of clones, 85% to 95% of them detected once, and 2% to 3% sits in the top ten. The chain recombines TRBV7-2 with TRBJ2-1, with 10 bases matching TRBD2. The receptor was isolated from a woman aged 18-29 years in good health and CMV-seronegative. Sequencing used PBMCs. The DNA of the CDR3 is TGTGCCAGCAGCTTATCGACTAGCGGGCCGTACAATGAGCAGTTCTTC. It encodes CASSLSTSGPYNEQFF.